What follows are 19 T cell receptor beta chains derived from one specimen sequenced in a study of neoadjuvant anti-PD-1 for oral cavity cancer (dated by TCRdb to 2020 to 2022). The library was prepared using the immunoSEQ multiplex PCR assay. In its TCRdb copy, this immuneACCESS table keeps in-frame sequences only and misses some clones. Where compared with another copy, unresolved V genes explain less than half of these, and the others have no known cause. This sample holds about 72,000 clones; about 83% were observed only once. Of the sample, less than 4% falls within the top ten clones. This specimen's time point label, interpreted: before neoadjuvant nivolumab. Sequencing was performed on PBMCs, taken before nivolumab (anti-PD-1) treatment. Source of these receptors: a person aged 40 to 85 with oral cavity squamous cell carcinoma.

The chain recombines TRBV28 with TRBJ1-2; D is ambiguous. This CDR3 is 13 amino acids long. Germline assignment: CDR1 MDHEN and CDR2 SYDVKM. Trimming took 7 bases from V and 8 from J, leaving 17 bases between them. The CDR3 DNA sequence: TGTGCCAGCACAAGAAGGAGGGTCGAGGGCTACACCTTC. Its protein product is CASTRRRVEGYTF.

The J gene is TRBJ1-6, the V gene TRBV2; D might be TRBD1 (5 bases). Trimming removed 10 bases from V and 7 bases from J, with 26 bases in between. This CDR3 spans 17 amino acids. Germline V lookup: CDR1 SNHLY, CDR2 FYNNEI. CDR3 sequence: CATTSSGPGGGNSPLHF. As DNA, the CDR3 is TGTGCCACCACAAGCAGCGGCCCCGGGGGAGGGAATTCACCCCTCCACTTT. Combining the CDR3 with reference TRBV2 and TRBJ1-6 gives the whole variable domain EPEVTQTPSHQVTQMGQEVILRCVPISNHLYFYWYRQILGQKVEFLVSFYNNEISEKSEIFDDQFSVERPDGSNFTLKIRSTKLEDSAMYFCATTSSGPGGGNSPLHFGNGTRLTVT.

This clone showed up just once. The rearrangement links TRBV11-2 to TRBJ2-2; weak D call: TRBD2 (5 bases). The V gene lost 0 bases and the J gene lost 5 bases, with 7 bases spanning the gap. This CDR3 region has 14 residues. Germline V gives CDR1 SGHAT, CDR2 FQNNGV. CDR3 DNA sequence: TGTGCCAGCAGCTTAGAAACGGGGACCGGGGAGCTGTTTTTT. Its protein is CASSLETGTGELFF.

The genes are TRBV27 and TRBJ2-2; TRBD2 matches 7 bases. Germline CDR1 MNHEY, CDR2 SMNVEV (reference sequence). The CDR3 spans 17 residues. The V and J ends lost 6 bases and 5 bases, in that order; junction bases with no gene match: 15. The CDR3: CASSRFGASGKTGELFF. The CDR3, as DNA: TGTGCCAGCAGCCGATTTGGGGCTAGCGGAAAAACCGGGGAGCTGTTTTTT.

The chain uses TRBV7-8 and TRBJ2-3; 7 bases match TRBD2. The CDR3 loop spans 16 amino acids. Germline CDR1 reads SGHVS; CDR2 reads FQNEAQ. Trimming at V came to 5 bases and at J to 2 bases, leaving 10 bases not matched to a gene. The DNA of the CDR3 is TGTGCCAGCAGCCTAAGCGGAGCGGGGAACACAGATACGCAGTATTTT. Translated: CASSLSGAGNTDTQYF. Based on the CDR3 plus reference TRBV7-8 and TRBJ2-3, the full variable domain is GAGVSQSPRYKVAKRGQDVALRCDPISGHVSLFWYQQALGQGPEFLTYFQNEAQLDKSGLPSDRFFAERPEGSVSTLKIQRTQQEDSAVYLCASSLSGAGNTDTQYFGPGTRLTVL.

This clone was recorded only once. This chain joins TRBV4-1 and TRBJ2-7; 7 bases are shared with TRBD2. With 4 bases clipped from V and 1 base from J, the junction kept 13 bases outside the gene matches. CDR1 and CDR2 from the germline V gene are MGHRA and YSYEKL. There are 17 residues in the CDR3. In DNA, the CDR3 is TGCGCCAGCAGCCCCCTTGTTTCCAGCGGGAAGTCCTACGAGCAGTACTTC. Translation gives CASSPLVSSGKSYEQYF.

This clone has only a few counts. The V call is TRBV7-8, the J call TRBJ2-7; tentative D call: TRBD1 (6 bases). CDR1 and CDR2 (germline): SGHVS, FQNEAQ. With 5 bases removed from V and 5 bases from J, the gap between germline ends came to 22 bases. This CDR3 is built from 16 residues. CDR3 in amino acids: CASSPWQSGTPDEQYF. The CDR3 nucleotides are TGTGCCAGCAGCCCCTGGCAATCCGGGACACCCGACGAGCAGTACTTC. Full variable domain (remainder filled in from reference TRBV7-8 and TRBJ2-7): GAGVSQSPRYKVAKRGQDVALRCDPISGHVSLFWYQQALGQGPEFLTYFQNEAQLDKSGLPSDRFFAERPEGSVSTLKIQRTQQEDSAVYLCASSPWQSGTPDEQYFGPGTRLTVT.

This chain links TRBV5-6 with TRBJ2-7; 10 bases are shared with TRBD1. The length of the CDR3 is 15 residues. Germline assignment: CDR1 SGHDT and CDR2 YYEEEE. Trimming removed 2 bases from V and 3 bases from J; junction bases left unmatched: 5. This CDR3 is CASSFAGTGVYEQYF. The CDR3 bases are TGTGCCAGCAGCTTTGCCGGGACAGGGGTCTACGAGCAGTACTTC.

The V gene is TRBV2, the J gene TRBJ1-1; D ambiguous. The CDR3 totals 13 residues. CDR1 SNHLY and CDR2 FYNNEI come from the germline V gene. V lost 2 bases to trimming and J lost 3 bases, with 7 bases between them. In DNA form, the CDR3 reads TGTGCCAGCAGTGAATACAGATACACTGAAGCTTTCTTT. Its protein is CASSEYRYTEAFF.

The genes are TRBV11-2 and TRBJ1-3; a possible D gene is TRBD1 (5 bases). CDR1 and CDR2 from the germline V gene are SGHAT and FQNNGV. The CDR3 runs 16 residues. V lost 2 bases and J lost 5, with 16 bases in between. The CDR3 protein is CASSLFGAGSRNTIYF. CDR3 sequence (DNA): TGTGCCAGCAGCTTATTCGGTGCAGGGTCCAGAAACACCATATATTTT.

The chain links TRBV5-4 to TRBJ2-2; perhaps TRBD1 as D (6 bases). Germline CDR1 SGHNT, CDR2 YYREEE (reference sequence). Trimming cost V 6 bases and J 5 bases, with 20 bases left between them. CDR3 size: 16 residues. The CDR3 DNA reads TGTGCCAGCAAGCCCTCGGGCAGGGGTTATACCGGGGAGCTGTTTTTT. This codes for CASKPSGRGYTGELFF.

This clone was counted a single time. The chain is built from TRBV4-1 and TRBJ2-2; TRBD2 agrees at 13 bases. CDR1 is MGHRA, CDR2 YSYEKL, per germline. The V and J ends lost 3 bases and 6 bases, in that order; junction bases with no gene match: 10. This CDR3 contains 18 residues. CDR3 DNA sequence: TGCGCCAGCAGCCAGATCATAACTAGCGGGAGGGGCCCCGGGGAGCTGTTTTTT. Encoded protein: CASSQIITSGRGPGELFF.

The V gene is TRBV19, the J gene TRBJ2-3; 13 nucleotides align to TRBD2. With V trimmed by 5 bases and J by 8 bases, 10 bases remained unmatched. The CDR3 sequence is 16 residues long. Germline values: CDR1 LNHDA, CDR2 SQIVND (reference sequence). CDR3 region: CASSLGLAGDARTQYF. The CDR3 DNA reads TGTGCCAGTAGTCTCGGACTAGCGGGAGATGCTCGTACGCAGTATTTT.

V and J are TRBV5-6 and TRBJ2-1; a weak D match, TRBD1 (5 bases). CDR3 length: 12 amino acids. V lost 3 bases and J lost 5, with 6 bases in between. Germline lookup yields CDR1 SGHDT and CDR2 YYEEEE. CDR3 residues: CASSSTDNEQFF. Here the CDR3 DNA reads TGTGCCAGCAGCTCGACAGACAATGAGCAGTTCTTC. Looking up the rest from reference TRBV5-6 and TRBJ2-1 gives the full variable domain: DAGVTQSPTHLIKTRGQQVTLRCSPKSGHDTVSWYQQALGQGPQFIFQYYEEEERQRGNFPDRFSGHQFPNYSSELNVNALLLGDSALYLCASSSTDNEQFFGPGTRLTVL.

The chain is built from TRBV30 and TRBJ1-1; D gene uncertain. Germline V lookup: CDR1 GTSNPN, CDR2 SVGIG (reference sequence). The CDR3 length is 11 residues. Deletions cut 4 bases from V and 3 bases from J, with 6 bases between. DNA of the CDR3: TGTGCCTGGAAGGACTACACTGAAGCTTTCTTT. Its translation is CAWKDYTEAFF.

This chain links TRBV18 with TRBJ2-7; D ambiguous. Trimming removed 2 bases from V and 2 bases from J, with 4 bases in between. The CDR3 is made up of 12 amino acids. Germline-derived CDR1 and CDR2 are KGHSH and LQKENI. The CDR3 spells CASSPEAYEQYF. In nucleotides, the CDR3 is TGTGCCAGCTCACCAGAGGCCTACGAGCAGTACTTC.

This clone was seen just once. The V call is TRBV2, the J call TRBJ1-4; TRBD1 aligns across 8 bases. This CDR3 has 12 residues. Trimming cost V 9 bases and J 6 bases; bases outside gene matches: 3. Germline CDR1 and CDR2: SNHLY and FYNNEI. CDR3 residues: CARTGADEKLFF. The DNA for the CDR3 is TGTGCCAGGACAGGGGCGGATGAAAAACTGTTTTTT. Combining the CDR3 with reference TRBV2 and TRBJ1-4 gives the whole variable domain EPEVTQTPSHQVTQMGQEVILRCVPISNHLYFYWYRQILGQKVEFLVSFYNNEISEKSEIFDDQFSVERPDGSNFTLKIRSTKLEDSAMYFCARTGADEKLFFGSGTQLSVL.

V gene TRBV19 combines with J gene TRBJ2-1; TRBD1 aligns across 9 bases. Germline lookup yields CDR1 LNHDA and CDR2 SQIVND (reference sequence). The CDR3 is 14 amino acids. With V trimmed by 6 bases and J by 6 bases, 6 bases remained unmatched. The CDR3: CASRPGTGFNEQFF. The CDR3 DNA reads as TGTGCCAGTAGACCCGGGACAGGGTTCAATGAGCAGTTCTTC. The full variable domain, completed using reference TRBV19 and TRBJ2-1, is DGGITQSPKYLFRKEGQNVTLSCEQNLNHDAMYWYRQDPGQGLRLIYYSQIVNDFQKGDIAEGYSVSREKKESFPLTVTSAQKNPTAFYLCASRPGTGFNEQFFGPGTRLTVL.

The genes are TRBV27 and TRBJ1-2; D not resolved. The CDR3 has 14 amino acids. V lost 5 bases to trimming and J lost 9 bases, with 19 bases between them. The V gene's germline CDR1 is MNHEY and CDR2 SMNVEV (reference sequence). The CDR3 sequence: CASSPSIFYGSYTF. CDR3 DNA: TGTGCCAGCAGTCCCTCGATTTTCTATGGTAGCTACACCTTC.